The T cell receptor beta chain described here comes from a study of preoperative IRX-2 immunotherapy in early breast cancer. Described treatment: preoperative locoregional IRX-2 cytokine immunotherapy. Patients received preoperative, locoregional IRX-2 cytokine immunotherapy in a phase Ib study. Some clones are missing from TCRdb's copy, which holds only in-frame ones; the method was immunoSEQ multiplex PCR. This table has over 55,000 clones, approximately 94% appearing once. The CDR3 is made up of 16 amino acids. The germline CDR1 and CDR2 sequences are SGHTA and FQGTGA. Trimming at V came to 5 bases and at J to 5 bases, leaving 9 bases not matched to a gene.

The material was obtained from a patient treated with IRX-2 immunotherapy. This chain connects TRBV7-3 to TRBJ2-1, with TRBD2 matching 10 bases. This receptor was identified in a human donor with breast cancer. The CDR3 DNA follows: TGTGCCAGCAGCCGGACTAGCGGCTTTGGGGACAATGAGCAGTTCTTC. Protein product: CASSRTSGFGDNEQFF.